This T cell receptor (beta chain) was captured in a study of blood T cell repertoires in COVID-19. Looking at the study overall: PBMCs, B-cell-depleted T cells, or T cells provided the cDNA or gDNA that made up the material.

In the original processing: Reference gene primer amplification in the assay estimated nucleated cell counts. Sequencing used immunoSEQ multiplex PCR; TCRdb keeps in-frame clones, though not all of them. D and trimming come from the DNA, and the V and J calls and clone size come from that table. The table includes about 190,000 clones, 86% detected once. The CDR3 runs 14 residues. Germline CDR1 reads LNHNV; CDR2 reads YYDKDF (reference sequence). The ends lost 8 bases at V and 0 bases at J; junction bases unmatched: 7. The TCR originated in a woman aged 25 to 45 with active or convalescent COVID-19. The sequenced material came from peripheral blood. This chain uses TRBV15 with TRBJ2-7, with TRBD2 identical over 7 bases. CDR3 protein: CATALADGSYEQYF. In nucleotides, the CDR3 is TGTGCCACCGCCCTAGCGGATGGCTCCTACGAGCAGTACTTC.